This is a list of T cell receptor beta chains from one sample in a study of vaccination and CD4 T cells after COVID-19. TCRdb fed the PCR reads into MiXCR, producing one record per CDR3 protein. The table includes some 13,000 distinct CDR3 sequences, roughly a third detected once. Their recognized antigens are unknown. The sequencing sample was made of CD4+ T cells from blood, cultured in vitro. The receptors originated from a human donor who had recovered from COVID-19. Each CDR3 is given with its conserved first and last residue.

V gene: TRBV20-1; J gene: TRBJ2-3; CDR3 protein: CSAPRLVQGTDTQYF
V gene: TRBV19; J gene: TRBJ1-1; CDR3 protein: CASSARTESFEAFF
V gene: TRBV18; J gene: TRBJ1-4; CDR3 protein: CASSSPGQTYEKLFF
V gene: TRBV6-1; J gene: TRBJ1-6; CDR3 protein: CASSPTYSYISPLHF
V gene: TRBV5-4; J gene: TRBJ1-2; CDR3 protein: CASSTQGQPYGYTF
V gene: TRBV6-5; J gene: TRBJ1-2; CDR3 protein: CASSYSLDSLYGYTF
V gene: TRBV11-2; J gene: TRBJ2-5; CDR3 protein: CASSLGLQETQYF
V gene: TRBV15; J gene: TRBJ1-2; CDR3 protein: CATSGSRTYGYTF
V gene: TRBV28; J gene: TRBJ2-5; CDR3 protein: CASTSTGREETQYF
V gene: TRBV2; J gene: TRBJ2-1; CDR3 protein: CASSPRAQLAGVGNEQFF
V gene: TRBV7-8; J gene: TRBJ1-2; CDR3 protein: CASSPRQGPYYGYTF